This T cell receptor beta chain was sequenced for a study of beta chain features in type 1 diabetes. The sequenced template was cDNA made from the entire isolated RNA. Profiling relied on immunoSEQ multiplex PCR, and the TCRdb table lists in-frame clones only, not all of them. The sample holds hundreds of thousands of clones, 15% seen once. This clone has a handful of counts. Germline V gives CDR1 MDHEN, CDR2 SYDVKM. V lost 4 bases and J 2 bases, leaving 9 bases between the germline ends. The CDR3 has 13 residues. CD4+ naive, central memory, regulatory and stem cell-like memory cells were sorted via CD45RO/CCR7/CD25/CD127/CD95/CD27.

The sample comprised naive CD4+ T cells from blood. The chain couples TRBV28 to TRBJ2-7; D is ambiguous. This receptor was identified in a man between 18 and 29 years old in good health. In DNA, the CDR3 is TGTGCCAGCAGTTCCGGGTTACCCTACGAGCAGTACTTC. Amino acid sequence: CASSSGLPYEQYF.